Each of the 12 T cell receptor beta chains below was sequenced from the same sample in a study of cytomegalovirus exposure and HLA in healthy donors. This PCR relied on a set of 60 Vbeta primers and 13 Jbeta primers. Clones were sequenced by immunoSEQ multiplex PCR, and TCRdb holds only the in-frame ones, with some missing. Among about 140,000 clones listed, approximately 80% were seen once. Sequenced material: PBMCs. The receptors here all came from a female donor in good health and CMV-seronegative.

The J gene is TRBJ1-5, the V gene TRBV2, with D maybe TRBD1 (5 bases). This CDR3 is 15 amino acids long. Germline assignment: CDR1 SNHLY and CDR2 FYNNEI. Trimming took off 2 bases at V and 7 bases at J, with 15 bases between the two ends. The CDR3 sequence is CASSEMGTRVQPQHF. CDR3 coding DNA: TGTGCCAGCAGTGAAATGGGTACCAGGGTCCAGCCCCAGCATTTT.

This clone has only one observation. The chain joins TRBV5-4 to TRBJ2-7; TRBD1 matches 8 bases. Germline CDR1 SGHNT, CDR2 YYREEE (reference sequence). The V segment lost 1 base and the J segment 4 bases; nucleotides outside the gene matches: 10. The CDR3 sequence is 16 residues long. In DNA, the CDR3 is TGTGCCAGCAGCTTGTACAGGGGGTCGAAGGTTTACGAGCAGTACTTC. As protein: CASSLYRGSKVYEQYF.

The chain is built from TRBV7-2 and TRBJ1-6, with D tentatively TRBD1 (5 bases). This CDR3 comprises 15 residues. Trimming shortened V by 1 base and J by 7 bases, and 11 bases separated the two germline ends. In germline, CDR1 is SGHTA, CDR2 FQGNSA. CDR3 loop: CASSLEDNSNSPLHF. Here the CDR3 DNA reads TGTGCCAGCAGCTTAGAGGACAACTCAAATTCACCCCTCCACTTT.

DNA for the CDR3: TGCGCCAGCAGCCAAGTGATTTGGGAGCCAAACACTGAAGCTTTCTTT. As protein: CASSQVIWEPNTEAFF. The V gene is TRBV4-1, the J gene TRBJ1-1, with unresolved D. The CDR3 totals 16 residues. Germline CDR1 is MGHRA and CDR2 is YSYEKL. V was cut by 1 base and J by 2 bases, with 14 bases left in between.

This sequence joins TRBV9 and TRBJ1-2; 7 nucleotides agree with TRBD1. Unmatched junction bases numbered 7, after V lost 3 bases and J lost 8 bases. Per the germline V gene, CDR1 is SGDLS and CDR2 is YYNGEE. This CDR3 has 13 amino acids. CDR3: CASSEDRLGGYTF. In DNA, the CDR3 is TGTGCCAGCAGCGAGGACAGGCTGGGGGGCTACACCTTC.

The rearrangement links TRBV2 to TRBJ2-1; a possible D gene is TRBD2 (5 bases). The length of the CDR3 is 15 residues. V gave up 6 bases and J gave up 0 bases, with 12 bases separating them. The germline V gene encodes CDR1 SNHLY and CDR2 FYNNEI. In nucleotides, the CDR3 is TGTGCCAGCAGGGAGGACGCGAGCTCCTACAATGAGCAGTTCTTC. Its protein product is CASREDASSYNEQFF. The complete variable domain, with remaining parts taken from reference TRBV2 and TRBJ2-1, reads EPEVTQTPSHQVTQMGQEVILRCVPISNHLYFYWYRQILGQKVEFLVSFYNNEISEKSEIFDDQFSVERPDGSNFTLKIRSTKLEDSAMYFCASREDASSYNEQFFGPGTRLTVL.

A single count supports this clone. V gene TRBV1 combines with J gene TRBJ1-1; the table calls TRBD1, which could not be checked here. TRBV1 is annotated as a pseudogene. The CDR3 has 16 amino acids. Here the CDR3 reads CTSSQDQGGMNTEAFF. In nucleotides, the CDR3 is TGCACCAGCAGCCAAGATCAGGGGGGCATGAACACTGAAGCTTTCTTT.

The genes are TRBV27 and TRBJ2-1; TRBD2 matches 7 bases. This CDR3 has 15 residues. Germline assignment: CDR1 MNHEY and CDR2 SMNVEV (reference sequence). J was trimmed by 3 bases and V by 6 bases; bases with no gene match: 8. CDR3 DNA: TGTGCCAGCAGCGCTCGATGGGACTACTACAATGAGCAGTTCTTC. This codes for CASSARWDYYNEQFF.

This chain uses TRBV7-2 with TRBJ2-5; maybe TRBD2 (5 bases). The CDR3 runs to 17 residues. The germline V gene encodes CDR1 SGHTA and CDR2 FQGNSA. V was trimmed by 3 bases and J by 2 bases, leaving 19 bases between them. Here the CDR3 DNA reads TGTGCCAGCAGCTTTACTTTTTTGAGGGCAGATCAAGAGACCCAGTACTTC. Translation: CASSFTFLRADQETQYF.

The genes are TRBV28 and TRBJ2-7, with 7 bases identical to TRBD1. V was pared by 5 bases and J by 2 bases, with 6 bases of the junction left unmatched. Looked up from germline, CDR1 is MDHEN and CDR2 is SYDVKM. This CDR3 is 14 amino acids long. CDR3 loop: CASSLGQDPYEQYF. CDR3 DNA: TGTGCCAGCAGTCTAGGACAGGACCCCTACGAGCAGTACTTC.

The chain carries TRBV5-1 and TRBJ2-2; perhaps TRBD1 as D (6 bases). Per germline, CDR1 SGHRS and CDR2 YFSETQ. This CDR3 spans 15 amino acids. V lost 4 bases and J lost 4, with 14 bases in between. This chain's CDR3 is CASSPLTGGTGELFF. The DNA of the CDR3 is TGCGCCAGCAGCCCCCTGACAGGAGGCACCGGGGAGCTGTTTTTT.

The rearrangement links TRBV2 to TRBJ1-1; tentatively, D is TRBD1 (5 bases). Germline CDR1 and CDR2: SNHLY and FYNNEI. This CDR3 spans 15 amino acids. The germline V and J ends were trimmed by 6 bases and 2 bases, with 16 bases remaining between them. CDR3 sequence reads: CASSRESGLNTEAFF. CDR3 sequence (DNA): TGTGCCAGCAGCCGCGAGTCAGGGCTTAACACTGAAGCTTTCTTT.